This entry features one T cell receptor (beta chain) sequence. What this receptor recognizes is not known. The sample holds no much larger clone one base away, and base qualities are not on file. The intended sense of this specimen's time point label: about 28 days (+/-7) after the second vaccine dose. Because spike-specific TCR depth and breadth did not differ between the two schedules, AZD1222 recipients who got a second dose at roughly 4 weeks were pooled with those who got a second dose at roughly 12 weeks. The vaccinee samples were drawn from two UK trials, COV001 and COV002, one of which was a single-blind randomized controlled phase 2/3 trial testing AZD1222 (ChAdOx1 nCoV-19) in healthy adults. For TCRbeta chain sequencing, PBMC samples from trial participants were taken at day 0 and at day 28 after the second dose. The CDR3 regions of human TCRbeta chains were analyzed by immunosequencing. In the source study's methods: Repertoire TCRs were checked for matches against a reference library of SARS-CoV-2-specific TCRs that had been generated using the MIRA antigen-specificity platform. Breadth was defined as the fraction of unique TCRs that were SARS-CoV-2-associated, and depth was defined as the fraction of total T cells that were SARS-CoV-2-associated. Each spike-specific TCR was assigned to its reactive spike region and to a CD4 or CD8 class using the MIRA data. Log10-transformed breadth and depth values were compared by one-way ANOVA with Sidak's multiple comparisons tests. TCRdb's version of the immuneACCESS table is confined to in-frame rearrangements and falls short of the full clone set. An unresolved V gene accounts for under half of the shortfall where checked; the remainder is of unknown origin. D and trimming come from the DNA, and the V and J calls and clone size come from that table. This sample has roughly 120,000 clones in its table, and 87% of those were observed once. The ten largest clones add up to 2% to 3% of the sample.

The germline V gene specifies SGHTS as CDR1 and YDEGEE as CDR2. From cysteine to phenylalanine, the CDR3 is 18 amino acids long. The retained sequence is limited to the CDR3, 54 bases, with the frame set at the first base. V is shortened by 1 base, J by 2 bases, and the region joining them spans 19 bases. These data are taken from a study of T cell responses to AZD1222 COVID-19 vaccine (dated by TCRdb to about 2021). Regarding the complete study: A total of about 240 trial participants underwent TCR sequencing, of whom about 210 received two doses of AZD1222 and about 25 received two doses of the MenACWY control vaccine. Trial participants were enrolled by age into subgroups of 18-55, 56-69 and 70-plus years, and about 150, 27 and 61 TCR-sequenced participants, respectively, were included in these subgroups.

On the study overall, not on this receptor specifically: Epitopes outside the regions mutated in the B.1.351 and B.1.1.7 variants were reportedly recognized by nearly half of the unique spike-specific TCRs. Because no samples from the day 14 peak response were available, repertoires could be characterized only after the peak T cell response. Most participants were white British and females outnumbered males, and the authors suggested that clonal diversity may have been underestimated. Spike-specific TCR breadth and depth rose significantly after two AZD1222 doses compared with day 0 and with MenACWY recipients. The whole spike protein was spanned by vaccine-associated CD4 TCRs, and dominant responses were seen in regions 160-218 and 743-854. Conclusions about previously exposed vaccinees are limited because only six or seven AZD1222 recipients were SARS-CoV-2 seropositive at baseline. In the small 56-69-year group, the increase in depth fell short of significance, most likely because of low power.

The sequence was collected from an adult who received the AZD1222 COVID-19 vaccine. The sample in question was peripheral blood, obtained 28 days after the second AZD1222 dose. The chain joins TRBV5-8 to TRBJ1-3, and the D gene may be TRBD1, 6 bases matching. Here the CDR3 is given as CASSLMQGRGGPGNTIYF. The DNA sequence is given as TGTGCCAGCAGCTTGATGCAAGGCCGCGGGGGCCCTGGAAACACCATATATTTT.